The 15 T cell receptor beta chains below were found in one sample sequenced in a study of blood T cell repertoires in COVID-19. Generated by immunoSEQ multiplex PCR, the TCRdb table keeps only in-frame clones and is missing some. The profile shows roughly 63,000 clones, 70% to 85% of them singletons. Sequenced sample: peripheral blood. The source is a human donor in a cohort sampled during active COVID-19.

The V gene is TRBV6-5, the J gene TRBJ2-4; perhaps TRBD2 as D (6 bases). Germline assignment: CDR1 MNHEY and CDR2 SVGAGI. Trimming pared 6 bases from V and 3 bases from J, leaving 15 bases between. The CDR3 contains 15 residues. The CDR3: CASSQTSLGKNIQYF. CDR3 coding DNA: TGTGCCAGCAGCCAAACTAGCTTAGGCAAAAACATTCAGTACTTC.

CDR3 nucleotides: TGTGCCAGCAGCTTAACGTCGCGGTCCAGGGATGGCTACACCTTC. Amino acids: CASSLTSRSRDGYTF. This chain joins TRBV7-3 and TRBJ1-2; possible D gene TRBD1, 5 bases. CDR3 length: 15 residues. Between the trimmed V and J ends, which lost 0 bases and 6 bases, there was a span of 14 bases. Germline CDR1 reads SGHTA; CDR2 reads FQGTGA.

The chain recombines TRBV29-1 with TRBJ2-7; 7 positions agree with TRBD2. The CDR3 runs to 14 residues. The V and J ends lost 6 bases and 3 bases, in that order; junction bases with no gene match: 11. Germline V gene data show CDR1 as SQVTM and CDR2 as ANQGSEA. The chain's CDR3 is CSVRLAGAYYEQYF. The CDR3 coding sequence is TGCAGCGTGCGGCTCGCGGGAGCTTACTACGAGCAGTACTTC.

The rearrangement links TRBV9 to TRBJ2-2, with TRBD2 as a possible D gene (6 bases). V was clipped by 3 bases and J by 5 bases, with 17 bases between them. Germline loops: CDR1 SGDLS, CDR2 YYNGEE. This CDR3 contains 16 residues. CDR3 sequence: CASSARRASGTGELFF. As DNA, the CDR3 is TGTGCCAGCAGCGCCCGGAGGGCTAGTGGTACCGGGGAGCTGTTTTTT.

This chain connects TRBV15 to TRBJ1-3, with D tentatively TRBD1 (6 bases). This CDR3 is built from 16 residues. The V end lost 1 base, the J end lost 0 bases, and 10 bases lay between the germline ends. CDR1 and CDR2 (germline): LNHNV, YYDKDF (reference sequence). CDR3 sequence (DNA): TGTGCCACCAGCAGAGCCGAGGGGGTCTCTGGAAACACCATATATTTT. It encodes CATSRAEGVSGNTIYF.

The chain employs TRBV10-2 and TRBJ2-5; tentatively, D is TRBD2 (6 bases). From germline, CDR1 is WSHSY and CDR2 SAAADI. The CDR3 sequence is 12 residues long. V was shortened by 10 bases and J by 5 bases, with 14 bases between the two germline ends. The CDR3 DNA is TGCGCCACAGGGCTAGCGCCGGAGACCCAGTACTTC. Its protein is CATGLAPETQYF.

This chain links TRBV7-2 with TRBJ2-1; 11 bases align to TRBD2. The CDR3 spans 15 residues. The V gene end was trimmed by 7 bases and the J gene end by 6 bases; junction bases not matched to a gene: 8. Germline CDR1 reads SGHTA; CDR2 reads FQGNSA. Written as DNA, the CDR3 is TGTGCCAGCACCCTAGCGGGGGGTATTATCAATGAGCAGTTCTTC. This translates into CASTLAGGIINEQFF.

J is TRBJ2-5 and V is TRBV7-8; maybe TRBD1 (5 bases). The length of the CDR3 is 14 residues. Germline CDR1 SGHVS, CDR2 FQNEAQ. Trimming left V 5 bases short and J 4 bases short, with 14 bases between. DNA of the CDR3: TGTGCCAGCAGCCCAGGCAGGGCCCCAGAGACCCAGTACTTC. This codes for CASSPGRAPETQYF.

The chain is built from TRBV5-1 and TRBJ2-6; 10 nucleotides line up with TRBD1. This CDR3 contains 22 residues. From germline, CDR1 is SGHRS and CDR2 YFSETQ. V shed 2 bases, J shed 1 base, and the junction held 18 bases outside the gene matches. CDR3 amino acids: CASSFHGPSKRTGGSGANVLTF. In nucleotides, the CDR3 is TGCGCCAGCAGCTTTCATGGCCCATCCAAAAGGACAGGGGGTTCTGGGGCCAACGTCCTGACTTTC.

The DNA for the CDR3 is TGCGCCAGCAGCCAGACTAGCGGAGAAGGGGAGTACTTC. This encodes CASSQTSGEGEYF. The chain couples TRBV4-1 to TRBJ2-7; 9 nucleotides match TRBD2. Germline-derived CDR1 and CDR2 are MGHRA and YSYEKL. The CDR3 runs 13 residues. Trimming removed 3 bases from V and 11 bases from J; junction bases left unmatched: 8.

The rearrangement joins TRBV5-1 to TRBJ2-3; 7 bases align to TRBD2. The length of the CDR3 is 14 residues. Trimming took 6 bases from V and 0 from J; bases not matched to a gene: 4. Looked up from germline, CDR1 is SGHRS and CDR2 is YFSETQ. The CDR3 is CASTSGRSTDTQYF. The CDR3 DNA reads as TGCGCCAGCACTTCCGGGAGGAGCACAGATACGCAGTATTTT. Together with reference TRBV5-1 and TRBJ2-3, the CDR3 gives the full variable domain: KAGVTQTPRYLIKTRGQQVTLSCSPISGHRSVSWYQQTPGQGLQFLFEYFSETQRNKGNFPGRFSGRQFSNSRSEMNVSTLELGDSALYLCASTSGRSTDTQYFGPGTRLTVL.

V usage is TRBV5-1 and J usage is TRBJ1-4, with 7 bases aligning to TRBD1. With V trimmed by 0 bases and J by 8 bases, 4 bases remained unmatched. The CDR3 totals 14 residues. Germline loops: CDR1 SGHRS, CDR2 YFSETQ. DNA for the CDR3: TGCGCCAGCAGCTTGGGGGACAGTTGGGAAAAACTGTTTTTT. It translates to CASSLGDSWEKLFF.

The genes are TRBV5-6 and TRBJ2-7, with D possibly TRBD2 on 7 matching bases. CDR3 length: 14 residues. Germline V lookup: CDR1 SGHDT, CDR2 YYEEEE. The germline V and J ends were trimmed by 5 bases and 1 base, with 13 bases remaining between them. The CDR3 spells CASSPSGTSYEQYF. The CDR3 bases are TGTGCCAGCAGTCCGAGCGGGACATCCTACGAGCAGTACTTC.

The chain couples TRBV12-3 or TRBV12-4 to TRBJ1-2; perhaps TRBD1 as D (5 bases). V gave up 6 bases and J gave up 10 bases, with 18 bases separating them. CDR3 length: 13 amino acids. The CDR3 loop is CASSYGRAIDYTF. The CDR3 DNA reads TGTGCCAGCAGCTACGGCAGGGCCATTGACTACACCTTC.

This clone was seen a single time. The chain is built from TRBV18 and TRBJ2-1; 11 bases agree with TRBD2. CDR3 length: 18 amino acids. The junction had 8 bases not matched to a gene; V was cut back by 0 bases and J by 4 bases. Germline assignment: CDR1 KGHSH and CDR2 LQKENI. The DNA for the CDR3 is TGTGCCAGCTCACCACCGGGGATAGCGGGAGGGGCGTACAATGAGCAGTTCTTC. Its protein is CASSPPGIAGGAYNEQFF.